This T cell receptor beta chain is from a study of T cell repertoires in cytomegalovirus infection (dated by TCRdb to about 2019). Turning to the overall study: Donor HLA type was relevant to the analysis, because carriage of CMV infection together with the matching HLA type was indicated by public TCR beta signatures.

With regard to this clonotype: Its specific antigen is unknown. Base qualities are missing; no much larger clone stands one base away.

Instrument used: Illumina HiSeq 1500. TCRdb reworked the public reads: Q25 trimming with fastp, MiXCR clone assembly, productive beta chains retained. Duplicate CDR3 protein sequences are folded into a single record with the most common DNA and genes. This sample comprises roughly 250,000 distinct CDR3 sequences, over 20% of them detected only once. Of the sample, around a sixth falls within the top ten clones. Points the paper makes about the study in general: In both this cohort and an independent cohort of under 450 donors, the cumulative frequency of public TCR beta family members distinguished carriers of CMV infection plus the relevant HLA type. The ex vivo response was dominated by HLA-C-restricted CMV-specific TCR beta clonotypes, which also provided the single most frequent clonotype in two of eight donors.

Sequenced: CD8+ T cells from PBMCs. The clonotype comes from a human donor in good health (CMV status not recorded). Some clones in this sample may be carry-over from other donors' samples.

The CDR3 reads as follows: CSASILGGGDYNEQFF. The bases read TGCAGTGCTAGCATCCTCGGGGGCGGGGACTACAATGAGCAGTTCTTC. In this chain, TRBV20-1 is recombined with TRBJ2-1; the D gene may be TRBD1 or TRBD2, since each aligns over 6 bases. Its CDR3 holds 16 amino acids, cysteine through phenylalanine. The retained sequence is limited to the CDR3, 48 bases, with the frame set at the first base. V was cut back by 3 bases and J by 3 bases, leaving a gap of 18 bases between them. In the germline V gene (reference sequence), CDR1 corresponds to DFQATT and CDR2 to SNEGSKA.